These 17 T cell receptor beta chains were all obtained from the same sample, sequenced in a study of shared clonotypes between healthy human individuals. Using immunoSEQ multiplex PCR, the repertoire was profiled, and TCRdb retains in-frame clones only, with some absent. The sample holds around 1,900,000 clones, roughly 93% seen once. The naive CD8 fraction comprised CD45RO-negative cells positively selected for CCR7 and excluded terminally differentiated effector memory CD45RA+ cells. The material sequenced was naive CD8+ T cells from PBMCs. These receptors were collected from a man younger than 35 in good health. Some clones in this sample may be carry-over from other donors' samples.

The chain uses TRBV9 and TRBJ1-1, with D possibly being TRBD1 (5 bases). In germline, CDR1 is SGDLS, CDR2 YYNGEE. CDR3 length equals 14 residues. Trimming removed 2 bases from V and 4 bases from J, with 12 bases in between. CDR3 sequence (DNA): TGTGCCAGCAGCGTGGTGTCGGGGACCACTGAAGCTTTCTTT. Its protein is CASSVVSGTTEAFF. Complete variable domain (other parts from reference TRBV9 and TRBJ1-1): DSGVTQTPKHLITATGQRVTLRCSPRSGDLSVYWYQQSLDQGLQFLIQYYNGEERAKGNILERFSAQQFPDLHSELNLSSLELGDSALYFCASSVVSGTTEAFFGQGTRLTVV.

V usage is TRBV7-9 and J usage is TRBJ2-1, with 10 bases identical to TRBD1. Germline trimming cut 5 bases from V and 7 bases from J; bases unmatched to any gene: 8. CDR3 length: 15 amino acids. Germline values: CDR1 SEHNR, CDR2 FQNEAQ (reference sequence). CDR3 region: CASSNPGQGKNEQFF. The CDR3 DNA sequence: TGTGCCAGCAGCAACCCGGGACAGGGGAAAAATGAGCAGTTCTTC.

V gene TRBV6-6 combines with J gene TRBJ1-5; no clear D gene. Trimming cost V 10 bases and J 0 bases, with 16 bases left between them. The CDR3 has 15 residues. Germline CDR1 reads MNHNY; CDR2 reads SVGAGI (reference sequence). CDR3 DNA sequence: TGTGCCACCCGGGCCGAGGCTTATAGCAATCAGCCCCAGCATTTT. It translates to CATRAEAYSNQPQHF.

This clone was counted a single time. The chain uses TRBV4-3 and TRBJ1-2; D is undetermined. Trimming stripped 1 base from V and 0 bases from J, with 9 bases between. CDR1 and CDR2 (germline): LGHNA, YSLEER. This CDR3 is built from 15 residues. CDR3 in DNA: TGCGCCAGCAGCCAAGTAGCGGGTTCTAACTATGGCTACACCTTC. Residues: CASSQVAGSNYGYTF.

A single count supports this clone. V is TRBV4-1 and J is TRBJ2-7; the D is unclear. Germline V gene lookup returns CDR1 MGHRA and CDR2 YSYEKL. This CDR3 spans 15 amino acids. Trimming removed 1 base at V and 1 base at J, with 11 bases between. CDR3 nucleotide sequence: TGCGCCAGCAGCCAAGGTGCGACCCCTTCCTACGAGCAGTACTTC. It specifies CASSQGATPSYEQYF.

This chain connects TRBV9 to TRBJ2-3, with 8 bases fitting TRBD2. The CDR3 is 16 residues long. The germline CDR1 and CDR2 sequences are SGDLS and YYNGEE. Germline trimming cut 4 bases from V and 5 bases from J; bases unmatched to any gene: 12. The CDR3 bases are TGTGCCAGCAGCCCCCCGGCGGGACTAGGTTTAGATACGCAGTATTTT. Its protein is CASSPPAGLGLDTQYF. Complete variable domain (other parts from reference TRBV9 and TRBJ2-3): DSGVTQTPKHLITATGQRVTLRCSPRSGDLSVYWYQQSLDQGLQFLIQYYNGEERAKGNILERFSAQQFPDLHSELNLSSLELGDSALYFCASSPPAGLGLDTQYFGPGTRLTVL.

The count of this clone is one. Here the CDR3 DNA reads TGTGCCAGCAGCTTAGTGTTGGACGCAGATACGCAGTATTTT. Residues: CASSLVLDADTQYF. V and J are TRBV7-8 and TRBJ2-3, with D unclear. The ends were cut back, 1 base at V and 4 bases at J, with 9 bases in the middle. CDR1 is SGHVS, CDR2 FQNEAQ, per germline. This CDR3 has 14 amino acids.

The rearrangement links TRBV5-1 to TRBJ1-3; D uncertain. CDR1 is SGHRS and CDR2 is YFSETQ in the germline V gene. This CDR3 is 15 amino acids long. Trimming left V 0 bases short and J 4 bases short, with 11 bases between. The CDR3 loop reads CASSLARQAGNTIYF. For the CDR3, the DNA is TGCGCCAGCAGCTTGGCCCGGCAAGCCGGAAACACCATATATTTT. The complete variable domain, with remaining parts taken from reference TRBV5-1 and TRBJ1-3, reads KAGVTQTPRYLIKTRGQQVTLSCSPISGHRSVSWYQQTPGQGLQFLFEYFSETQRNKGNFPGRFSGRQFSNSRSEMNVSTLELGDSALYLCASSLARQAGNTIYFGEGSWLTVV.

This chain uses TRBV28 with TRBJ1-1; unclear D gene. The CDR3 covers 11 residues. Per the germline V gene, CDR1 is MDHEN and CDR2 is SYDVKM. Deletions cut 3 bases from V and 6 bases from J, with 5 bases between. The CDR3 region has the DNA TGTGCCAGCAGTTTGGCAGCTGAAGCTTTCTTT. This sequence encodes CASSLAAEAFF. The entire variable domain, with the rest obtained from reference TRBV28 and TRBJ1-1, is as follows: DVKVTQSSRYLVKRTGEKVFLECVQDMDHENMFWYRQDPGLGLRLIYFSYDVKMKEKGDIPEGYSVSREKKERFSLILESASTNQTSMYLCASSLAAEAFFGQGTRLTVV.

V and J are TRBV5-1 and TRBJ1-2; D is unresolved. The CDR3 contains 13 residues. V was cut by 2 bases and J by 2 bases, with 7 bases left in between. From germline, CDR1 is SGHRS and CDR2 YFSETQ. CDR3 coding DNA: TGCGCCAGCAGCTTTGGGGAAAACTATGGCTACACCTTC. Translated: CASSFGENYGYTF.

This chain joins TRBV28 and TRBJ2-3; 7 bases are shared with TRBD1. Germline CDR1 is MDHEN and CDR2 is SYDVKM. The CDR3 covers 16 residues. The trim removed 7 bases at V and 1 base at J, leaving 11 bases unmatched. The CDR3 DNA is TGTGCCAGCAACCTGGTGCGAAGGGGGCGCACAGATACGCAGTATTTT. Protein: CASNLVRRGRTDTQYF.

V gene TRBV28 combines with J gene TRBJ1-1, with D unresolved. The CDR3 totals 15 residues. Germline V gene sequence: CDR1 MDHEN, CDR2 SYDVKM. Between the trimmed V and J ends, which lost 6 bases and 0 bases, there was a span of 14 bases. This CDR3 reads CASSRPKWVNTEAFF. CDR3 DNA: TGTGCCAGCAGCCGTCCCAAATGGGTGAACACTGAAGCTTTCTTT. The full variable domain, in which reference TRBV28 and TRBJ1-1 provide the parts outside the CDR3, is DVKVTQSSRYLVKRTGEKVFLECVQDMDHENMFWYRQDPGLGLRLIYFSYDVKMKEKGDIPEGYSVSREKKERFSLILESASTNQTSMYLCASSRPKWVNTEAFFGQGTRLTVV.

This chain uses TRBV9 with TRBJ2-3; no definite D call. The germline gives CDR1 SGDLS, CDR2 YYNGEE. The V end lost 0 bases, the J end lost 0 bases, and 8 bases lay between the germline ends. This CDR3 is 15 amino acids long. Here the CDR3 reads CASSVDYPSTDTQYF. In nucleotides, the CDR3 is TGTGCCAGCAGCGTAGATTACCCTAGCACAGATACGCAGTATTTT.

V gene TRBV28 combines with J gene TRBJ1-4, with D possibly being TRBD1 (6 bases). V was trimmed by 5 bases and J by 6 bases, leaving 16 bases between them. The CDR3 totals 15 residues. The V gene's germline CDR1 is MDHEN and CDR2 SYDVKM. CDR3 in DNA: TGTGCCAGCAGTCCCCGGGTAAGGGGGGATGAAAAACTGTTTTTT. Translating it yields CASSPRVRGDEKLFF.

V is TRBV7-9 and J is TRBJ2-5, with unresolved D. This CDR3 contains 14 residues. Germline V lookup: CDR1 SEHNR, CDR2 FQNEAQ (reference sequence). V lost 4 bases to trimming and J lost 2 bases, with 11 bases between them. The CDR3 sequence: CASSSAVLQETQYF. The CDR3 nucleotides read TGTGCCAGCAGCTCCGCGGTCTTACAAGAGACCCAGTACTTC.

With regard to this clone: The same CDR3 arises from other DNA sequences in this sample as well. The chain couples TRBV10-3 to TRBJ2-2; D is unclear. V was cut by 3 bases and J by 6 bases, with 5 bases left in between. This CDR3 spans 12 amino acids. Per the germline V gene, CDR1 is ENHRY and CDR2 is SYGVKD. CDR3 region: CAISDVAGELFF. DNA for the CDR3: TGTGCCATCAGTGACGTAGCCGGGGAGCTGTTTTTT.

This clone is a singleton in its sample. The chain employs TRBV11-3 and TRBJ2-2, with a possible D match to TRBD2 (6 bases). CDR1 and CDR2 (germline): SGHNT, YENEEA. V lost 2 bases and J lost 5, with 9 bases in between. The CDR3 covers 14 residues. This CDR3 is CASSLLASTGELFF. CDR3 DNA: TGTGCCAGCAGCTTACTAGCGTCGACCGGGGAGCTGTTTTTT.